This paragraph covers one T cell receptor (beta chain) sequence. Only in-frame clones appear in the TCRdb table, and some are missing; sequencing was by immunoSEQ multiplex PCR. Of about 130,000 clones in the sample, roughly 88% were seen once. This specimen comes from a study of radiation and T cells in renal cell carcinoma. In the study overall: Nephrectomy followed 15 Gy stereotactic body radiation by 4 weeks.

Specified time point: baseline pretreatment blood. Indicated treatment: 15 Gy SBRT to primary tumor, nephrectomy 4 weeks later. The clonotype originates from a woman aged 50 to 65 with renal cell carcinoma. Here the sequenced sample was blood, taken from a patient whose treatment included radiotherapy and nephrectomy.

This CDR3 is CASSYPRGGSHNEQFF. The CDR3, as DNA: TGTGCCAGCAGTTACCCAAGGGGGGGGTCCCACAATGAGCAGTTCTTC. The chain is built from TRBV6-5 and TRBJ2-1; possibly TRBD2 for D (7 bases). Germline values: CDR1 MNHEY, CDR2 SVGAGI. The CDR3 runs 16 residues. V lost 2 bases to trimming and J lost 5 bases, with 16 bases between them.